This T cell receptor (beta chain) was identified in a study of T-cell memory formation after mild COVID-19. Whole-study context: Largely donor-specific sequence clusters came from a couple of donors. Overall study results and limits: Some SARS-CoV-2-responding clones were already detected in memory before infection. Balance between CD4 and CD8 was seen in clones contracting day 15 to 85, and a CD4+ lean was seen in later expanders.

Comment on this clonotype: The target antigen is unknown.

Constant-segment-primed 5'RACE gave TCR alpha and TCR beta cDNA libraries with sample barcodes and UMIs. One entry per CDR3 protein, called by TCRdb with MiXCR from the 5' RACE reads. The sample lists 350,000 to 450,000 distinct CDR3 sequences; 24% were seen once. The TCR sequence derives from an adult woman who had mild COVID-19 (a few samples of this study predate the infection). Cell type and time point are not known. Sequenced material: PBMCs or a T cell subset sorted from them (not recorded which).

The CDR3 loop is CSAPRGLAVYNEQFF. The CDR3 DNA follows: TGCAGTGCCCCTCGCGGATTAGCGGTTTACAATGAGCAGTTCTTC. This chain joins TRBV20-1 and TRBJ2-1; D is possibly TRBD2 (6 bases). CDR3 size: 15 residues. Deletions cut 6 bases from V and 4 bases from J, with 19 bases between. Germline V gives CDR1 DFQATT, CDR2 SNEGSKA (reference sequence).